Listed below are T cell receptor beta chains from one sample, sequenced in a study of T cell repertoires in cytomegalovirus infection. MiXCR, applied by TCRdb to the reads, yields one record per CDR3 protein. Of around 900,000 distinct CDR3 sequences listed, roughly 31% are singletons. Their specific antigens are unknown. The source material was cultured CD8+ T cells from PBMCs, sampled from culture after CMV antigen stimulation. Receptor source: a human donor in good health (CMV status not recorded). Some clones in this sample may be carry-over from other donors' samples. Each CDR3 is given with its conserved first and last residue. The order of the fields is D gene, J gene, clone size, V gene, CDR3 DNA, CDR3 protein. The D gene is left open where the match is weak. Only some rows state a clone size, as once, few, many or a class for expanded clones.

-	TRBJ1-2	-	TRBV19	TGTGCCAGTAGTATTGAGGGTTGGCTGGACTATGGCTACACCTTC	CASSIEGWLDYGYTF
-	TRBJ1-1	-	TRBV25-1	TGTGCCAGCAGTGTAGGGGGAGTTGACACTGAAGCTTTCTTT	CASSVGGVDTEAFF
-	TRBJ2-1	-	TRBV12-3/TRBV12-4	TGTGCCAGCAGTTTAGCGAGAGGCCAAGAGTTCTTC	CASSLARGQEFF
TRBD1	TRBJ2-4	few	TRBV6-6	TGTGCCAGCAGTACAGGGGGAAAAAACATTCAGTACTTC	CASSTGGKNIQYF
TRBD2	TRBJ2-1	-	TRBV20-1	TGCAGTGCTCCGGGACTAGCGGGGTGGGATGAGCAGTTCTTC	CSAPGLAGWDEQFF
TRBD1	TRBJ2-2	-	TRBV28	TGTGCCAGCAGAACTCTCGGGACAGGGACCACCGGGGAGCTGTTTTTT	CASRTLGTGTTGELFF
-	TRBJ1-2	few	TRBV6-4	TGTGCCAGCAGCGCCGGGACCCAGGGACGAGGCTACACCTTC	CASSAGTQGRGYTF
-	TRBJ2-5	-	TRBV14	TGTGCCAGCAGCCAAGAGGGGGTCTATTTCGGCCGGTTCCAAGAGACCCAGTACTTC	CASSQEGVYFGRFQETQYF
TRBD1	TRBJ1-2	-	TRBV29-1	TGCAGCGTTGAAGATCCGGCCAGGGGGCAATCGGGGGGCTACACCTTC	CSVEDPARGQSGGYTF
-	TRBJ2-1	few	TRBV28	TGTGCCAGCAGTGTCCGGCATTCGCCTTCAATGAGTCAGTTCTTC	CASSVRHSPSMSQFF
-	TRBJ2-1	once	TRBV2	TGTGCCAGCAGTGAGGATGCAGGCGGGGTCTCCTACAATGAGCAGTTCTTC	CASSEDAGGVSYNEQFF
TRBD1	TRBJ1-1	few	TRBV5-1	TGCGCCAGCAGCTTTTCCCCGGGACAGAGCAGTGAAGCTTTCTTT	CASSFSPGQSSEAFF
-	TRBJ2-6	few	TRBV5-6	TGTGCCAGCAGCTCCATTAGTACCCGTAGACGGTACTCTGGGGCCAACGTCCTGACTTTC	CASSSISTRRRYSGANVLTF
TRBD2	TRBJ2-3	few	TRBV7-9	TGTGCCAGCAGTCTTCCAACTAGCGGGGGGGCTAAGGCGCAGTATTTT	CASSLPTSGGAKAQYF
-	TRBJ2-5	-	TRBV5-6	TGTGCCAGCAGCTTATCGGGAACCGTGGGAGAGACCCAGTACTTC	CASSLSGTVGETQYF
-	TRBJ2-7	-	TRBV10-3	TGTGCCATCAGTCGCCCGGACCTTTCCTACGAGCAGTACTTC	CAISRPDLSYEQYF
-	TRBJ1-1	few	TRBV7-9	TGTGCCTGGGGGGGCGGTGCTGAAGCTTTCTTT	CAWGGGAEAFF
-	TRBJ1-1	-	TRBV10-3	TGTGCCATCAGTGTAGTAATCGGACGGAACACTGAAGCTTTCTTT	CAISVVIGRNTEAFF
-	TRBJ2-5	-	TRBV10-1	TGCGCCAGCAGTGAGTCGATGAGCGGAGGCTGGCAAGAAGAGACCCAGTACTTC	CASSESMSGGWQEETQYF
TRBD1	TRBJ2-6	few	TRBV15	TGTGCCACCAGCAGAGATTATGATCCGGGACAGGGGGCTGGGGCCAACGTCCTGACTTTC	CATSRDYDPGQGAGANVLTF
TRBD2	TRBJ2-1	-	TRBV5-4	TGTGCCAGCAGCTTGGCGGCGGGGGGGCCAAGGAATGAGCAGTTCTTC	CASSLAAGGPRNEQFF
-	TRBJ1-1	few	TRBV7-8	TGTGCCGCGCACCGGGGGACTGAAGCTTTCTTT	CAAHRGTEAFF
-	TRBJ1-1	few	TRBV20-1	TGCAGTGCTAGAGGGGGCAGTCAAACAAGCAACACTGAAGCTTTCTTT	CSARGGSQTSNTEAFF
TRBD1	TRBJ1-6	-	TRBV7-6	TGTGCCAGCAGCACCACCGGGACAGGGTTGACACCCCTCCACTTT	CASSTTGTGLTPLHF
-	TRBJ2-3	-	TRBV24-1	TGTGCCACTTCGCCGGGACGGAGAGCCCAAGGCACAGATACGCAGTATTTT	CATSPGRRAQGTDTQYF
-	TRBJ2-2	-	TRBV6-2/TRBV6-3	TGTGCCAGCAGTATGGGTTACACCGGGGAGCTGTTTTTT	CASSMGYTGELFF
TRBD2	TRBJ2-1	-	TRBV4-2	TGTGCCAGCAGCCAACCACTAGCGGGGGGGCCCCCGTACAATGAGCAGTTCTTC	CASSQPLAGGPPYNEQFF
TRBD2	TRBJ2-2	-	TRBV2	TGTGCCAGCAATTACCTGACTCTAGCGGGGGGCGCCCTGAACACCGGGGAGCTGTTTTTT	CASNYLTLAGGALNTGELFF
-	TRBJ1-2	-	TRBV7-9	TGTGCCAGCAGCTCCGACAGGTTGGGCTACACCTTC	CASSSDRLGYTF
-	TRBJ1-4	-	TRBV2	TGTGCCAGCAGCCATGATAGACCACCCGGGGATGAAAAACTGTTTTTT	CASSHDRPPGDEKLFF
TRBD2	TRBJ2-3	-	TRBV7-9	TGTGCGGGGGGGGGAGAGACAGATACGCAGTATTTT	CAGGGETDTQYF
TRBD2	TRBJ2-3	-	TRBV6-2/TRBV6-3	TGTGCCAGCAGTGACGGGACTAGCGGGGCATTTAGCACAGATACGCAGTATTTT	CASSDGTSGAFSTDTQYF
-	TRBJ1-2	-	TRBV20-1	TGCAGTGCTAGAGATTCCCAGGGAAACTATGGCTACACCTTC	CSARDSQGNYGYTF
TRBD1	TRBJ1-4	-	TRBV7-9	TGTGCCAGCAGGGGACAGCCTAATGAAAAACTGTTTTTT	CASRGQPNEKLFF
TRBD2	TRBJ2-3	-	TRBV6-2/TRBV6-3	TGTGCCAGCCAAAGACCGACTAGCGGGGGGGCTGGGGCAGATACGCAGTATTTT	CASQRPTSGGAGADTQYF
-	TRBJ2-1	once	TRBV27	TGTGCCAGCAGTTCCGGGGGCCTTGAGCAGTTCTTC	CASSSGGLEQFF
-	TRBJ1-1	-	TRBV5-8	TGTGCCAGCAGCTTGAAAGGAATGGAGGAGGACACTGAAGCTTTCTTT	CASSLKGMEEDTEAFF